This T cell receptor (beta chain) was obtained from a study of OX40 agonist ivuxolimab in advanced cancers. Study at large: Participants could have had prior anti-PD-1, anti-PD-L1 or anti-CTLA-4 therapy, and around 40% had some. Study-level findings and limits: Dose levels from 0.1 to 3.0 mg/kg saw CD4+ and CD8+ blood T cells expand clonally by week 6. Individuals who were partial responders at 0.1-3.0 mg/kg had clonal expansion that ranked among the lowest.

Sequencing was performed with immunoSEQ multiplex PCR; in TCRdb, only in-frame clones are kept and a portion is missing. The table includes tens of thousands of clones, 87% detected once. Regarding this clone: What it binds is not known.

The origin of this receptor is an adult with an advanced solid tumor such as melanoma, head and neck, liver or kidney cancer. The sequences come from CD4+ or CD8+ T cells sorted from blood, collected in a trial of the OX40 agonist ivuxolimab.

This CDR3 reads CASSYVAGNNEQFF. The CDR3 region has the DNA TGTGCCAGCAGTTACGTAGCGGGGAACAATGAGCAGTTCTTC. V is TRBV6-5 and J is TRBJ2-1, with 8 bases matching TRBD2. Trimming cost V 2 bases and J 5 bases; bases outside gene matches: 2. This CDR3 is built from 14 residues. From germline, CDR1 is MNHEY and CDR2 SVGAGI.